One and the same sample provided the 22 T cell receptor beta chains below, sequenced in a study of blood T cell repertoires in COVID-19. TCRdb's table, derived via immunoSEQ multiplex PCR, lists solely in-frame clones and lacks some. The data show more than 200,000 clones, 87% seen once. The sequenced sample was PBMCs or T cells enriched from blood (not recorded which). The receptor set was obtained from a man aged 25 to 40 in a cohort exposed to, infected with or recovered from COVID-19 (not recorded which).

V is TRBV4-1 and J is TRBJ1-2, with TRBD1 as a possible D gene (5 bases). The V and J ends lost 1 base and 2 bases respectively, with 11 bases between them. The CDR3 is made up of 15 amino acids. Germline loops: CDR1 MGHRA, CDR2 YSYEKL. CDR3 coding DNA: TGCGCCAGCAGCCAAGGCGGGGGAGGAAACTATGGCTACACCTTC. Its protein product is CASSQGGGGNYGYTF.

The chain is built from TRBV28 and TRBJ2-7; weak D call: TRBD2 (7 bases). The CDR3 has 15 residues. The germline V gene has CDR1 MDHEN and CDR2 SYDVKM. Trimming removed 0 bases from V and 1 base from J, with 10 bases in between. CDR3 sequence: CASSLWGGGSYEQYF. For the CDR3, the DNA is TGTGCCAGCAGTTTATGGGGAGGGGGTTCCTACGAGCAGTACTTC.

V is TRBV15 and J is TRBJ1-1; 7 bases line up with TRBD1. The germline V gene encodes CDR1 LNHNV and CDR2 YYDKDF (reference sequence). V gave up 8 bases and J gave up 0 bases; unmatched junction bases: 6. CDR3 length: 14 amino acids. The CDR3 DNA reads as TGTGCCACCGCATCAGGGGGGCTGAACACTGAAGCTTTCTTT. Translating gives CATASGGLNTEAFF.

This chain uses TRBV15 with TRBJ1-1; D perhaps matches TRBD1 (6 bases). This CDR3 is built from 13 residues. The germline V gene encodes CDR1 LNHNV and CDR2 YYDKDF (reference sequence). Trimming removed 7 bases at V and 2 bases at J, with 11 bases between. CDR3 DNA: TGTGCCACCACCGGACAGAATAACACTGAAGCTTTCTTT. Its translation is CATTGQNNTEAFF.

The V gene is TRBV28, the J gene TRBJ2-7; TRBD1 is a possible D gene (5 bases). Trimming removed 7 bases from V and 2 bases from J, with 9 bases in between. The CDR3 is 12 amino acids. Germline CDR1 reads MDHEN; CDR2 reads SYDVKM. CDR3 sequence: CASNDSPYEQYF. DNA of the CDR3: TGTGCCAGCAATGACAGCCCCTACGAGCAGTACTTC.

This clone has only one observation. J is TRBJ2-1 and V is TRBV9; 7 bases agree with TRBD1. Per germline, CDR1 SGDLS and CDR2 YYNGEE. Losses at the gene ends were 1 base for V and 3 bases for J; bases not matched to a gene: 4. The CDR3 length is 15 residues. CDR3 protein: CASSVKDRFYNEQFF. The CDR3, as DNA: TGTGCCAGCAGCGTAAAGGACAGGTTCTACAATGAGCAGTTCTTC.

CDR3 sequence (DNA): TGTGCCACCCCCTCATATGGCGGGCAAGAGACCCAGTACTTC. Residues: CATPSYGGQETQYF. This chain uses TRBV19 with TRBJ2-5; tentative D call: TRBD2 (5 bases). With 10 bases removed from V and 2 bases from J, the gap between germline ends came to 17 bases. CDR3 length: 14 amino acids. Germline values: CDR1 LNHDA, CDR2 SQIVND (reference sequence).

The chain has TRBV27 and TRBJ1-5; 7 bases match TRBD1. This CDR3 is 15 amino acids long. Germline lookup yields CDR1 MNHEY and CDR2 SMNVEV (reference sequence). The V gene end was trimmed by 6 bases and the J gene end by 4 bases; junction bases not matched to a gene: 9. The CDR3 nucleotides are TGTGCCAGCAGCCCTGGACAGGTACAGAATCAGCCCCAGCATTTT. It encodes CASSPGQVQNQPQHF.

The chain is built from TRBV11-3 and TRBJ2-7, with TRBD1 identical over 10 bases. The CDR3 consists of 14 residues. V lost 4 bases to trimming and J lost 2 bases; unmatched junction nucleotides: 2. Germline CDR1 is SGHNT and CDR2 is YENEEA. The CDR3 region is CASSSGQGPYEQYF. CDR3 nucleotide sequence: TGTGCCAGCAGCTCGGGACAGGGGCCCTACGAGCAGTACTTC.

This sequence joins TRBV19 and TRBJ2-1; the D gene is possibly TRBD2 (5 bases). V lost 5 bases to trimming and J lost 6 bases, with 14 bases between them. Germline values: CDR1 LNHDA, CDR2 SQIVND (reference sequence). The CDR3 sequence is 14 residues long. CDR3: CASSAGRGTNEQFF. The DNA of the CDR3 is TGTGCCAGTAGTGCCGGACGGGGTACCAATGAGCAGTTCTTC. Supplemented by reference TRBV19 and TRBJ2-1, the full variable domain reads DGGITQSPKYLFRKEGQNVTLSCEQNLNHDAMYWYRQDPGQGLRLIYYSQIVNDFQKGDIAEGYSVSREKKESFPLTVTSAQKNPTAFYLCASSAGRGTNEQFFGPGTRLTVL.

The chain joins TRBV10-2 to TRBJ2-7, with 12 positions matching TRBD2. V gave up 6 bases and J gave up 4 bases; unmatched junction bases: 7. This CDR3 is 15 amino acids long. From germline, CDR1 is WSHSY and CDR2 SAAADI. This CDR3 is CASSSAGTSGYEQYF. CDR3 nucleotide sequence: TGCGCCAGCAGCTCCGCCGGGACTAGCGGGTACGAGCAGTACTTC.

The chain combines TRBV7-9 with TRBJ1-1; 7 bases align to TRBD1. The CDR3 runs 13 residues. Per the germline V gene, CDR1 is SEHNR and CDR2 is FQNEAQ (reference sequence). V shed 3 bases and J 4 bases; nucleotides not matched to a gene: 2. This chain's CDR3 is CASSFGTATEAFF. The CDR3 DNA reads as TGTGCCAGCAGCTTCGGGACAGCCACTGAAGCTTTCTTT.

This clone was found once. The chain carries TRBV18 and TRBJ1-1, with 8 bases aligning to TRBD1. The J segment lost 1 base and the V segment lost 1 base, leaving 2 bases of the junction unmatched. The CDR3 runs 15 residues. Germline CDR1 and CDR2: KGHSH and LQKENI. CDR3 sequence reads: CASSPQDRENTEAFF. CDR3 nucleotides: TGTGCCAGCTCACCACAGGACAGGGAGAACACTGAAGCTTTCTTT.

In regard to this clone: Other DNA sequences in this sample translate to the same CDR3. This rearrangement joins TRBV28 to TRBJ1-1; the D is unclear. This CDR3 spans 13 amino acids. The germline V gene encodes CDR1 MDHEN and CDR2 SYDVKM. Trimming cost V 1 base and J 4 bases, with 7 bases left between them. The CDR3 DNA follows: TGTGCCAGCAGTTTATTGGGCGCCACTGAAGCTTTCTTT. Its protein is CASSLLGATEAFF.

The chain uses TRBV29-1 and TRBJ1-4; D is uncertain. CDR1 SQVTM and CDR2 ANQGSEA come from the germline V gene. The CDR3 length is 13 residues. V was shortened by 4 bases and J by 0 bases, with 6 bases between the two germline ends. The CDR3 nucleotides are TGCAGCGTTGTACAAACAACTAATGAAAAACTGTTTTTT. Its protein product is CSVVQTTNEKLFF.

The chain is built from TRBV5-1 and TRBJ1-4; 9 nucleotides match TRBD1. The CDR3 is made up of 17 amino acids. The junction had 8 bases not matched to a gene; V was cut back by 3 bases and J by 2 bases. The V gene's germline CDR1 is SGHRS and CDR2 YFSETQ. The CDR3 spells CASSSTGDRATNEKLFF. In nucleotides, the CDR3 is TGCGCCAGCAGCTCGACTGGGGACAGGGCCACTAATGAAAAACTGTTTTTT.

The chain joins TRBV27 to TRBJ1-2; D perhaps matches TRBD1 (6 bases). Germline lookup yields CDR1 MNHEY and CDR2 SMNVEV (reference sequence). The CDR3 totals 14 residues. V was shortened by 5 bases and J by 3 bases, with 13 bases between the two germline ends. CDR3 nucleotide sequence: TGTGCCAGCAGTCGGAACAGGGTTGACTATGGCTACACCTTC. It translates to CASSRNRVDYGYTF.

V gene TRBV5-1 combines with J gene TRBJ2-1; 12 bases map to TRBD2. V lost 4 bases, J lost 7 bases, and 12 bases stayed unmatched. The germline V gene encodes CDR1 SGHRS and CDR2 YFSETQ. This CDR3 has 17 amino acids. CDR3 coding DNA: TGCGCCAGCAGCCTCCTAGCGGGAGGGCCGAATGAGAATGAGCAGTTCTTC. Its protein is CASSLLAGGPNENEQFF.

This chain links TRBV7-9 with TRBJ2-2; 10 bases match TRBD2. Looked up from germline, CDR1 is SEHNR and CDR2 is FQNEAQ (reference sequence). V shed 4 bases, J shed 6 bases, and the junction held 8 bases outside the gene matches. This CDR3 is 16 amino acids long. DNA of the CDR3: TGTGCCAGCAGCTCACCCAGCGGGAGGGCCTCCGGGGAGCTGTTTTTT. Translating gives CASSSPSGRASGELFF.

This chain links TRBV5-4 with TRBJ1-2; D is possibly TRBD1 (5 bases). CDR3 length: 12 residues. Germline-derived CDR1 and CDR2 are SGHNT and YYREEE (reference sequence). Deletions cut 6 bases from V and 3 bases from J, with 9 bases between. The CDR3 DNA is TGTGCCAGCATTGGGGCGTACTATGGCTACACCTTC. Residues: CASIGAYYGYTF.

The CDR3 sequence is CASSIQQGYNSPLHF. The CDR3 DNA reads TGTGCCAGCAGTATCCAACAGGGATATAATTCACCCCTCCACTTT. V is TRBV28 and J is TRBJ1-6, with D possibly being TRBD1 (6 bases). Trimming removed 5 bases at V and 4 bases at J, with 12 bases between. From germline, CDR1 is MDHEN and CDR2 SYDVKM. CDR3 length: 15 amino acids.

The chain has TRBV2 and TRBJ1-5, with TRBD1 matching over 8 bases. CDR1 and CDR2 from the germline V gene are SNHLY and FYNNEI. This CDR3 region has 13 residues. Trimming at V came to 7 bases and at J to 6 bases, leaving 5 bases not matched to a gene. This CDR3 reads CASTDRATQPQHF. The CDR3 DNA reads TGTGCCAGCACGGACAGGGCTACTCAGCCCCAGCATTTT.